Sequencing of this T cell receptor beta chain was carried out in a study of T cells in Graves' hyperthyroidism and ophthalmopathy. The V gene end was trimmed by 7 bases and the J gene end by 2 bases; junction bases not matched to a gene: 13. CDR3 size: 16 residues. The germline V gene has CDR1 SEHNR and CDR2 FQNEAQ (reference sequence). Amplification targeted TCR beta CDR3 regions from RNA transcripts. HTBI primers drove first-round RT-PCR of the TCR CDR3. TCRdb re-called the multiplex PCR reads through MiXCR, storing one row per CDR3 protein. Here the sample spans around 700,000 distinct CDR3 sequences, approximately 36% being singletons.

The chain links TRBV7-9 to TRBJ2-5; TRBD1 agrees at 7 bases. The receptor was isolated from a woman aged 40 to 50 with Graves' hyperthyroidism. The specimen was blood. CDR3 loop: CASTEDRPGKQETQYF. The CDR3 coding sequence is TGTGCCAGCACCGAGGACAGGCCGGGGAAACAAGAGACCCAGTACTTC.